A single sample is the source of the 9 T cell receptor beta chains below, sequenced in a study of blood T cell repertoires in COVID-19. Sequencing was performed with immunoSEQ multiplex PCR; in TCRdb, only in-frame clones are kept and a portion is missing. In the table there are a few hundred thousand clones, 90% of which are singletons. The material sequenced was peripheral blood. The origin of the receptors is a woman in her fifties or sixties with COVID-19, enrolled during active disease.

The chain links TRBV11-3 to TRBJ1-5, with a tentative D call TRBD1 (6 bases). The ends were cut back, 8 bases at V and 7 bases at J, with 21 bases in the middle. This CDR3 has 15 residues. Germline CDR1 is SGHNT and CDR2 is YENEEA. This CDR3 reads CASRLLTFRGQPQHF. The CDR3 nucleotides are TGTGCCAGCCGCCTACTGACATTTAGGGGGCAGCCCCAGCATTTT.

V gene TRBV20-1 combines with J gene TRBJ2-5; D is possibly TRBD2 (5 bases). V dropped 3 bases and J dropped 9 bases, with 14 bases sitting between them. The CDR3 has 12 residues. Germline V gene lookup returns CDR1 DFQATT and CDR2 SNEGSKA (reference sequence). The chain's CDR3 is CSASRRAEAQYF. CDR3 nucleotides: TGCAGTGCTAGTCGGCGGGCGGAAGCCCAGTACTTC.

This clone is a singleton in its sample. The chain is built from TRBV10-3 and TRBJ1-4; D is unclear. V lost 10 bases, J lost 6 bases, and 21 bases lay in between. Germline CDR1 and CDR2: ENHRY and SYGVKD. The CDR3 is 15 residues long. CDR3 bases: TGTGCCACCGGTGTTCGCCGGGGAGGAGATGAAAAACTGTTTTTT. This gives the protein CATGVRRGGDEKLFF.

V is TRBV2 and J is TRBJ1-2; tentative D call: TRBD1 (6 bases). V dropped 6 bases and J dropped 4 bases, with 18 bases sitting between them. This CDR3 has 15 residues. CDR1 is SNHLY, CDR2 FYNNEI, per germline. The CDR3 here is CASSSGHLGSYGYTF. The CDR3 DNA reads TGTGCCAGCAGCTCGGGACACCTGGGAAGCTATGGCTACACCTTC.

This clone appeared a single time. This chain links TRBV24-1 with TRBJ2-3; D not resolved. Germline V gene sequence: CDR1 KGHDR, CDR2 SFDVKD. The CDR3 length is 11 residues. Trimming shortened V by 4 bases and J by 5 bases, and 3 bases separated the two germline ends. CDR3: CATSDLDTQYF. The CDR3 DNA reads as TGTGCCACCAGTGACCTAGATACGCAGTATTTT.

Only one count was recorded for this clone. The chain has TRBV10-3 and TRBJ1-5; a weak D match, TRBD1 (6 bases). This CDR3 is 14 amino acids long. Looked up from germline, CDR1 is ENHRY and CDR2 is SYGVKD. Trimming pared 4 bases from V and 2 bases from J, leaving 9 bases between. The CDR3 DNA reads TGTGCCATCAGTGTTGAGGGGGGCAATCAGCCCCAGCATTTT. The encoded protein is CAISVEGGNQPQHF.

CDR3 nucleotides: TGTGCCAGCAGTTACACCATAGTTAACACAGCCCGGTACAATCAGCCCCAGCATTTT. Translation: CASSYTIVNTARYNQPQHF. This chain uses TRBV6-2 or TRBV6-3 with TRBJ1-5; D call uncertain. V shed 2 bases and J shed 3 bases, with 23 bases lying between them. The CDR3 is 19 residues long. CDR1 is MNHEY, CDR2 SVGEGT, per germline.

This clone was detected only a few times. The CDR3 region has the DNA TGTGCCAGCAGCCAAGTGGCAGGGCGCGCTGAAGCTTTCTTT. Translation gives CASSQVAGRAEAFF. This chain joins TRBV3-1 (or the pseudogene TRBV3-2) and TRBJ1-1, with D possibly TRBD1 on 5 matching bases. Germline V gene sequence: CDR1 LGHDT, CDR2 YNNKEL (reference sequence). V dropped 1 base and J dropped 6 bases, with 12 bases sitting between them. CDR3 size: 14 residues.

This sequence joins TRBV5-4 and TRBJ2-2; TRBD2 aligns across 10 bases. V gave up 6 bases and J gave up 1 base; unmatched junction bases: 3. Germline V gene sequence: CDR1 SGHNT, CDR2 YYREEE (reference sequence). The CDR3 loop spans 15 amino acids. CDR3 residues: CASIAGGKNTGELFF. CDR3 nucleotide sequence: TGTGCCAGCATAGCGGGGGGCAAGAACACCGGGGAGCTGTTTTTT.